Following are 14 T cell receptor beta chains from one sample sequenced in a study of post-analysis software for immune sequencing data. The study's findings and limits: Patients used about five TRBV segments, including TRBV5-6, TRBV5-1 and TRBV20-1, more often than controls.

Antigens for these TCRs are unknown. Sequencing libraries made from TCR beta cDNA carried unique molecular identifiers. A single record per CDR3 protein comes from TCRdb applying MiXCR to the PCR reads. The sample has some 800,000 distinct CDR3 sequences, roughly 46% seen once. The sequenced material came from blood. The receptor set was obtained from a girl aged 5-17 years with multiple sclerosis.

The chain carries TRBV12-3 or TRBV12-4 and TRBJ1-1; D not resolved. This CDR3 region has 14 residues. The V end lost 6 bases, the J end lost 1 base, and 12 bases lay between the germline ends. The CDR3 DNA reads as TGTGCCAGCAGAGGACTAGCGGGGAACACTGAAGCTTTCTTT. Residues: CASRGLAGNTEAFF.

This chain joins TRBV20-1 and TRBJ2-7; a weak D match, TRBD2 (6 bases). V was pared by 3 bases and J by 2 bases, with 11 bases between. The V gene's germline CDR1 is DFQATT and CDR2 SNEGSKA (reference sequence). This CDR3 is built from 13 residues. The CDR3 DNA is TGCAGTGCTAGCTCCGGACTAACCTACGAGCAGTACTTC. It specifies CSASSGLTYEQYF.

This sequence joins TRBV15 and TRBJ2-7; D possibly corresponds to TRBD2 (6 bases). The CDR3 totals 19 residues. Deletions cut 2 bases from V and 1 base from J, with 24 bases between. Per the germline V gene, CDR1 is LNHNV and CDR2 is YYDKDF (reference sequence). CDR3 amino acids: CATSRYLAVGEVLSYEQYF. The CDR3 nucleotides are TGTGCCACCAGCAGATACCTCGCGGTGGGGGAGGTTCTATCCTACGAGCAGTACTTC.

This CDR3 reads CASSPRGGLSTPSYEQYF. CDR3 DNA sequence: TGTGCCAGCAGCCCCCGAGGGGGCCTCAGCACCCCCTCCTACGAGCAGTACTTC. The chain recombines TRBV7-2 with TRBJ2-7; 7 bases align to TRBD1. Per germline, CDR1 SGHTA and CDR2 FQGNSA. The V gene end was trimmed by 5 bases and the J gene end by 0 bases; junction bases not matched to a gene: 16. The CDR3 totals 18 residues.

The chain joins TRBV4-2 to TRBJ2-7; unclear D gene. Trimming took 0 bases from V and 4 from J, leaving 13 bases between them. CDR1 is LGHNA and CDR2 is YNFKEQ in the germline V gene. The CDR3 is made up of 15 amino acids. The CDR3 loop is CASSQEHRDRYEQYF. The CDR3 DNA follows: TGTGCCAGCAGCCAAGAACACAGAGATAGGTACGAGCAGTACTTC.

The V gene is TRBV7-8, the J gene TRBJ2-3; no definite D call. V lost 4 bases to trimming and J lost 6 bases, with 14 bases between them. Germline lookup yields CDR1 SGHVS and CDR2 FQNEAQ. The CDR3 is made up of 14 amino acids. Here the CDR3 reads CASSYKQSQDTQYF. CDR3 DNA sequence: TGTGCCAGCAGCTACAAGCAAAGTCAGGATACGCAGTATTTT.

This clonotype was recorded once. V and J are TRBV28 and TRBJ2-7; 9 nucleotides line up with TRBD2. CDR3 length equals 17 residues. Germline loops: CDR1 MDHEN, CDR2 SYDVKM. V lost 4 bases to trimming and J lost 0 bases; unmatched junction nucleotides: 10. The CDR3, as DNA: TGTGCCAGCAGTTGGGTGCTAGCGGGGCCTCGCTCCTACGAGCAGTACTTC. Translation: CASSWVLAGPRSYEQYF.

Here the CDR3 DNA reads TGTGCCAGCTTCCACAGGGGATTCCACTATGGCTACACCTTC. The encoded protein is CASFHRGFHYGYTF. The V and J genes are TRBV28 and TRBJ1-2, with TRBD1 identical over 7 bases. V dropped 8 bases and J dropped 3; count of bases not matched to a gene: 9. The CDR3 is 14 amino acids. Germline V gene lookup returns CDR1 MDHEN and CDR2 SYDVKM.

In this sample, this clonotype turned up a few times. This chain connects TRBV6-5 to TRBJ2-2; D gene unclear. CDR3 length: 15 residues. V lost 0 bases and J 5 bases, leaving 10 bases between the germline ends. Germline CDR1 MNHEY, CDR2 SVGAGI. Here the CDR3 reads CASSYSPAGTGELFF. CDR3 sequence (DNA): TGTGCCAGCAGTTACTCGCCCGCTGGGACCGGGGAGCTGTTTTTT.

V usage is TRBV5-5 and J usage is TRBJ1-2; possibly TRBD1 for D (6 bases). V shed 4 bases and J shed 6 bases, with 28 bases lying between them. The germline V gene encodes CDR1 SGHKS and CDR2 YYEKEE (reference sequence). The CDR3 runs to 18 residues. The CDR3 DNA is TGTGCCAGCAGCGCCGGACCGACAGGCTACGGATCACCAGATGGCTACACCTTC. Residues: CASSAGPTGYGSPDGYTF.

The chain employs TRBV20-1 and TRBJ2-7, with 11 positions matching TRBD2. CDR1 and CDR2 from the germline V gene are DFQATT and SNEGSKA (reference sequence). This CDR3 contains 12 residues. Here the CDR3 DNA reads TGCAGACTAGCGGGAGAGGGCTACGAGCAGTACTTC. Translating gives CRLAGEGYEQYF.

This clonotype was counted only a few times. This chain links TRBV27 with TRBJ1-6; no firm D call. The CDR3 extends over 15 amino acids. Germline V gene sequence: CDR1 MNHEY, CDR2 SMNVEV (reference sequence). Trimming cost V 5 bases and J 6 bases, with 14 bases left between them. The chain's CDR3 is CASSPLDGINSPLHF. As DNA, the CDR3 is TGTGCCAGCAGTCCCCTGGACGGAATTAATTCACCCCTCCACTTT.

The chain uses TRBV11-2 and TRBJ2-1; 9 bases line up with TRBD1. CDR1 and CDR2 (germline): SGHAT, FQNNGV. Trimming removed 5 bases from V and 0 bases from J; junction bases left unmatched: 5. The CDR3 length is 16 residues. CDR3 nucleotide sequence: TGTGCCAGCAGCCAAACAGGGGGCGTCTCCTACAATGAGCAGTTCTTC. It specifies CASSQTGGVSYNEQFF.

The chain combines TRBV24-1 with TRBJ2-3, with 7 bases lining up with TRBD1. Germline-derived CDR1 and CDR2 are KGHDR and SFDVKD. The CDR3 runs to 14 residues. V was pared by 4 bases and J by 8 bases, with 8 bases of the junction left unmatched. CDR3 bases: TGTGCCACCAGTGACAGTAGACAGGGCCGTACGCAGTATTTT. This sequence encodes CATSDSRQGRTQYF.